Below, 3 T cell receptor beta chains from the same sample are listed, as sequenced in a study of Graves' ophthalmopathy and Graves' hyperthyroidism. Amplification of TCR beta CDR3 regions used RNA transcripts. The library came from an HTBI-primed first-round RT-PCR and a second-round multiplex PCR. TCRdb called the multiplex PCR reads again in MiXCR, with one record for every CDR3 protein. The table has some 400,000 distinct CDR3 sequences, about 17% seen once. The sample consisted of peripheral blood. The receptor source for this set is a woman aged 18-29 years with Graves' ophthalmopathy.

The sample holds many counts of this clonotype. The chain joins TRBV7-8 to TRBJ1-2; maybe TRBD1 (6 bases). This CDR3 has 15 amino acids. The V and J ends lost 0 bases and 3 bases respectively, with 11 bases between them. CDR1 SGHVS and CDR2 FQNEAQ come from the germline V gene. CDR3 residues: CASSLARQGYYGYTF. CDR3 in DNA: TGTGCCAGCAGCTTAGCGCGTCAGGGGTACTATGGCTACACCTTC.

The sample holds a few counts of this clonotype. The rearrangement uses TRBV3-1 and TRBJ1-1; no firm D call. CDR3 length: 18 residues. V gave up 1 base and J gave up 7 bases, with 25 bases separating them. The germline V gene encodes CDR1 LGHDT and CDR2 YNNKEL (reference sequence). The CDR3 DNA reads TGTGCCAGCAGCCAAGTGTCCCGAGAGGGCAGCTTTTCTCTTGAAGCTTTCTTT. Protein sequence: CASSQVSREGSFSLEAFF. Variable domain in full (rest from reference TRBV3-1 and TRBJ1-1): DTAVSQTPKYLVTQMGNDKSIKCEQNLGHDTMYWYKQDSKKFLKIMFSYNNKELIINETVPNRFSPKSPDKAHLNLHINSLELGDSAVYFCASSQVSREGSFSLEAFFGQGTRLTVV.

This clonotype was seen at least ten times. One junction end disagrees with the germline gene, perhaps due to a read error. CDR3 loop: CASSLRGRAEALF. Written as DNA, the CDR3 is TGCGCCAGCAGCTTGCGGGGTCGGGCTGAAGCTCTCTTT. This chain uses TRBV5-1 with TRBJ1-1; D not certain. The CDR3 spans 13 residues. In germline, CDR1 is SGHRS, CDR2 YFSETQ. Full variable domain (missing parts from reference TRBV5-1 and TRBJ1-1): KAGVTQTPRYLIKTRGQQVTLSCSPISGHRSVSWYQQTPGQGLQFLFEYFSETQRNKGNFPGRFSGRQFSNSRSEMNVSTLELGDSALYLCASSLRGRAEALFGQGTRLTVV.